This TCR beta chain comes out of a study of cytomegalovirus exposure and HLA in healthy donors. Findings of the study overall: A later analysis linked a missense variant in DCLRE1C to the trimming of TCR beta V and J genes. Indistinguishable V segments, including TRBV6-2 and TRBV6-3, were excluded. Reports credit the classifier with highly specific, highly sensitive diagnosis of cytomegalovirus status.

Looked up from germline, CDR1 is GTSNPN and CDR2 is SVGIG (reference sequence). The CDR3 is 15 amino acids. Trimming removed 0 bases at V and 3 bases at J, with 14 bases between. For this clone: As yet, its antigen is unknown.

Nominal health characterized the donors when sampled, though unrecorded immune exposures were likely. In the PCR, 60 Vbeta and 13 Jbeta primers were used. Clones were read by immunoSEQ multiplex PCR, and TCRdb kept only the in-frame ones, dropping some. The repertoire has about 120,000 clones, roughly 82% of them found once; the top ten carry around 1.5%. The rearrangement uses TRBV30 and TRBJ1-1; D may be TRBD1 (5 bases). The sequenced material came from PBMCs. This clonotype was obtained from a young woman in good health and CMV-seronegative. The CDR3 nucleotides are TGTGCCTGGAGTGTACTGGCAGGGCGATACACTGAAGCTTTCTTT. Its translation is CAWSVLAGRYTEAFF.